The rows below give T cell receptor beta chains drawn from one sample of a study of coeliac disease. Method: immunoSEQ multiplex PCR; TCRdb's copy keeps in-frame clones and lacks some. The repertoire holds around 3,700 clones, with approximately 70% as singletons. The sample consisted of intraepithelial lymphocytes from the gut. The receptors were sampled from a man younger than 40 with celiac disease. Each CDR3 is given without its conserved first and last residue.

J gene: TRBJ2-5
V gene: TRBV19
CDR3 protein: ATLDRQETQY

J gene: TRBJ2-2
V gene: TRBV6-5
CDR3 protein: ASSLGVNAAPGELF

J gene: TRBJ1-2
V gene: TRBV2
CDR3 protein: ASRDRGNYGYT

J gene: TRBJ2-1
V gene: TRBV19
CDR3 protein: ASSTSASYNEQF

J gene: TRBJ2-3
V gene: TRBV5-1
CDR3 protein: ATSLGVPDTQY

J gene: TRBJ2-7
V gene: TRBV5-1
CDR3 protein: ATREGATYEQY

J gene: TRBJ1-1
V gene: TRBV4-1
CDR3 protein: ASSPDGDIRRDTKAF

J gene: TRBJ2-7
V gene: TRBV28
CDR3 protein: ASSFLYEQY

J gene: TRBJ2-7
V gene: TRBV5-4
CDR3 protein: ASSLGRGSYEQY

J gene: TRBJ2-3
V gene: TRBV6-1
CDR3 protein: ASRDYRSTDTQY

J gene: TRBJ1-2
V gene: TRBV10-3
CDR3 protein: AISPEGRGYGYT

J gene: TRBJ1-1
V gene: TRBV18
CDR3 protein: ASSPLLGSTEAF

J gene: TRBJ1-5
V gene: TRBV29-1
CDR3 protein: SVSQGEGNQPQH

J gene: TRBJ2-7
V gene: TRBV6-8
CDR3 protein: ASWCGPHSYEQY

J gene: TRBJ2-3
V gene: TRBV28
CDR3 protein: ASSLGLAEDENTDTQY

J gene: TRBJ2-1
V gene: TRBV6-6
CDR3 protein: ASSYKGRGKF

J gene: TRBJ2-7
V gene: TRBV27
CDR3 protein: ASSLWGPTYEQY

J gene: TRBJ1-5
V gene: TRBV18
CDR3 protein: ASSPNGGNQPQH

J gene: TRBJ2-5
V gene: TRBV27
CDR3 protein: ASSFDGDQETQY

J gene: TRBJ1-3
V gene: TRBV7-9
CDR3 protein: ASSSNRQGNTIY

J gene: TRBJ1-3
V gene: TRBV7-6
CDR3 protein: ASRPTGGNTIY

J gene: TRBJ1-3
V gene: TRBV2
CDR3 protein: ASSAGPTPGNTIY

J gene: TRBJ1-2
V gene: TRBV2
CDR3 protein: ASPQDRANYGYT

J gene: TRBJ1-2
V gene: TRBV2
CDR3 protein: ASNSPDTTNYGYT

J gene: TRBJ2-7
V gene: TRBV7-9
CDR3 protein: ASSSGTANEQY

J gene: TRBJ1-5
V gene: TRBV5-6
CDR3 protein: ASSLRGPNQPQH

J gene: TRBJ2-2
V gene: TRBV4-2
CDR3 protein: ASSQVGGQGTGELF

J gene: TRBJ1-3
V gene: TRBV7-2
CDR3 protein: ASSSSQWTGSGNTIY

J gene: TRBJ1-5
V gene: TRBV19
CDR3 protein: ASSRTPGGSNQPQH

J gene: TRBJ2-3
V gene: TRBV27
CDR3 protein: ASSEGLAGTDTQY

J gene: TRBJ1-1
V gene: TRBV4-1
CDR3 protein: ASSQETGQGGKAF

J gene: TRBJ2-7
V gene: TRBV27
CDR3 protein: ASSFRDKDGEQY

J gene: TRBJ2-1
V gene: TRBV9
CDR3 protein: ASTLGGSANNEQF

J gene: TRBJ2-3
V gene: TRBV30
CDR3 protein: AWSFGGTDTQY

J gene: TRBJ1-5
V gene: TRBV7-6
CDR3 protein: ASSLSGNQPQH

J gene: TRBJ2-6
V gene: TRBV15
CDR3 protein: ATSKVPGQGISGANVLT

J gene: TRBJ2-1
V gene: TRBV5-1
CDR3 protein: ASSLAGTGTQNEQF

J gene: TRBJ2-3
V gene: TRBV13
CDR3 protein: ASSYSGRPDTQY

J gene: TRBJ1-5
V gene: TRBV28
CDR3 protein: ASTDRVGNQPQH

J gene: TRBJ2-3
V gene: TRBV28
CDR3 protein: ASSNGGEEADTQY

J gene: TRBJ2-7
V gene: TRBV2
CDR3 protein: ASRGNIRDKSYEQY

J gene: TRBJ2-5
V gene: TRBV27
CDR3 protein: ASSLRQAETQY

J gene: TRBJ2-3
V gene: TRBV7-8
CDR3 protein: ASSLGTHTQY

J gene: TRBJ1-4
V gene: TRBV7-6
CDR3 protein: ASSLVAGRSEKLF

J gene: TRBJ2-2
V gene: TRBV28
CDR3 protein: ASSSGGRVTGELF

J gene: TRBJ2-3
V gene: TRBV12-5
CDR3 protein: ASAISGRDTDTQY

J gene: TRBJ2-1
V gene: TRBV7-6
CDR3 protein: ASSFYGNRNEQF

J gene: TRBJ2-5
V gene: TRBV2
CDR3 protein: ASSDGSGGAAETQY

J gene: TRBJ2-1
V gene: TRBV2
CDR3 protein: ASSALRSISNEQF

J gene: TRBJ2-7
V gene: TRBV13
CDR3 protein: ASSLTSTPQRNEQY

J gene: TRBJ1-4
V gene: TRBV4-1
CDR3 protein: ASSQGRSGTGDEKLF

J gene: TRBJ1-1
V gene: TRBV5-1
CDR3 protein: ASSDFDTEAF